Sequencing of this T cell receptor beta chain was carried out in a study of early T cells in non-severe SARS-CoV-2 infection. TCRdb re-derived calls from the 5' RACE reads in MiXCR, one entry per CDR3 protein. The table lists some 56,000 distinct CDR3 sequences, around 15% of them singletons, with about 4% in the top ten. A few counts support this clonotype. Antigen: not known. CDR1 and CDR2 (germline): SNHLY, FYNNEI. V was clipped by 5 bases and J by 4 bases, with 12 bases between them. The CDR3 consists of 14 residues. Study-wide findings and caveats: VDJdb matching, biased toward anti-spike CD8 responses, missed private and CD4 specificities.

The chain has TRBV2 and TRBJ2-1; D is possibly TRBD2 (6 bases). This specimen was whole blood, taken at baseline. The receptor was derived from an adult who was a healthcare worker with PCR-confirmed SARS-CoV-2 infection or an uninfected control (not recorded which). In DNA, the CDR3 is TGTGCCAGCAGTCCGAGCGGGCAATACAATGAGCAGTTCTTC. The encoded protein is CASSPSGQYNEQFF.